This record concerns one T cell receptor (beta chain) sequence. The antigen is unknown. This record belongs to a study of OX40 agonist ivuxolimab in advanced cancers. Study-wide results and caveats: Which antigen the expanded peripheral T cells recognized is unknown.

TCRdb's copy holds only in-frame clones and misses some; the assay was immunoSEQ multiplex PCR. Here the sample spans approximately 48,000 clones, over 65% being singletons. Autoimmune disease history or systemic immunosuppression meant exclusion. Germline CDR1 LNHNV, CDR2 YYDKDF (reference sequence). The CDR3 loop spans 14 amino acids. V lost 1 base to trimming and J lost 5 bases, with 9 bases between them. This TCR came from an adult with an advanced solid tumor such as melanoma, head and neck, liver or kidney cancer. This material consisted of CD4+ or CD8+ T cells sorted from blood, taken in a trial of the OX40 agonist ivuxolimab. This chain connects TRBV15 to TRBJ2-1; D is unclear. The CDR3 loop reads CATSRAGSNNEQFF. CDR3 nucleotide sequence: TGTGCCACCAGCAGAGCCGGATCGAACAATGAGCAGTTCTTC.